One sample yielded the 8 T cell receptor beta chains listed below, sequenced in a study of tumor-infiltrating lymphocytes in localized non-small cell lung cancer. Assay: immunoSEQ multiplex PCR; the TCRdb copy retains only in-frame clones and omits some. The sample comprises fewer than 13,000 clones, roughly three fifths of which are singletons, and approximately 10% rests with the top ten. The source material was lung tumor tissue. These TCRs come from a human donor with non-small cell lung cancer.

The rearrangement uses TRBV4-1 and TRBJ2-7; 7 bases map to TRBD1. CDR3 size: 15 residues. Per the germline V gene, CDR1 is MGHRA and CDR2 is YSYEKL. V lost 3 bases to trimming and J lost 2 bases; unmatched junction nucleotides: 7. The CDR3 nucleotides read TGCGCCAGCAGCCATCTGGGGGACAGAGCCTACGAGCAGTACTTC. Protein sequence: CASSHLGDRAYEQYF.

V gene TRBV20-1 combines with J gene TRBJ1-2; unclear D gene. This CDR3 comprises 11 residues. Trimming removed 5 bases at V and 4 bases at J, with 8 bases between. Germline CDR1 reads DFQATT; CDR2 reads SNEGSKA (reference sequence). The CDR3 DNA reads as TGCAGTGCTCCTGGTAGCTATGGCTACACCTTC. As protein: CSAPGSYGYTF.

This chain's CDR3 is CASSQEWGSYGYTF. The DNA of the CDR3 is TGCGCCAGCAGCCAAGAATGGGGGTCCTATGGCTACACCTTC. V gene TRBV4-1 combines with J gene TRBJ1-2; D is possibly TRBD1 (5 bases). V dropped 0 bases and J dropped 4 bases, with 9 bases sitting between them. The germline V gene has CDR1 MGHRA and CDR2 YSYEKL. The CDR3 runs 14 residues.

By sample share, this clone is medium-sized. The V call is TRBV6-1, the J call TRBJ2-3, with D tentatively TRBD2 (7 bases). This CDR3 comprises 15 residues. Trimming cost V 0 bases and J 6 bases, with 13 bases left between them. In germline, CDR1 is MNHNS, CDR2 SASEGT. Here the CDR3 reads CASSEAGGGRDTQYF. Written as DNA, the CDR3 is TGTGCCAGCAGTGAAGCTGGCGGGGGCCGGGATACGCAGTATTTT.

By share, this clone counts as medium-sized (0.01 to 0.1%). The V gene is TRBV11-2, the J gene TRBJ2-5; 7 positions match TRBD1. The CDR3 extends over 15 amino acids. The V gene end was trimmed by 2 bases and the J gene end by 3 bases; junction bases not matched to a gene: 6. CDR1 and CDR2 (germline): SGHAT, FQNNGV. The CDR3 here is CASSLSRTGEETQYF. The CDR3 nucleotides read TGTGCCAGCAGCTTATCTCGAACAGGGGAAGAGACCCAGTACTTC.

The chain uses TRBV10-3 and TRBJ2-3, with TRBD1 matching over 7 bases. This CDR3 is 14 amino acids long. Germline V gene lookup returns CDR1 ENHRY and CDR2 SYGVKD. With V trimmed by 6 bases and J by 4 bases, 7 bases remained unmatched. CDR3: CAIRATGRADTQYF. CDR3 nucleotides: TGTGCCATCAGGGCGACAGGGCGCGCAGATACGCAGTATTTT.

The V call is TRBV5-1, the J call TRBJ2-3; D not certain. V was pared by 2 bases and J by 0 bases, with 10 bases between. Germline CDR1 reads SGHRS; CDR2 reads YFSETQ. The CDR3 has 15 amino acids. The CDR3: CASSLFPASTDTQYF. DNA of the CDR3: TGCGCCAGCAGCTTATTCCCAGCTAGCACAGATACGCAGTATTTT.

The V call is TRBV30, the J call TRBJ1-5; D gene uncertain. CDR1 is GTSNPN and CDR2 is SVGIG in the germline V gene (reference sequence). Between the trimmed V and J ends, which lost 4 bases and 6 bases, there was a span of 19 bases. CDR3 length equals 15 residues. The CDR3 DNA reads as TGTGCCTGGAATGATGGGATTGGGAAAGGTCAGCCCCAGCATTTT. This translates into CAWNDGIGKGQPQHF.